A single sample gave rise to the 5 T cell receptor beta chains below, sequenced in a study of cytomegalovirus exposure and HLA in healthy donors. Amplification used 60 Vbeta primers and 13 Jbeta primers. Sequencing was performed with immunoSEQ multiplex PCR; in TCRdb, only in-frame clones are kept and a portion is missing. This sample has about 72,000 clones, with around 80% found just once. Sequencing used PBMCs. The origin of the receptors is a man aged 18-30 years in good health and CMV-seronegative.

A single count supports this clone. The genes are TRBV6-6 and TRBJ2-2, with 10 bases matching TRBD2. Germline V gene lookup returns CDR1 MNHNY and CDR2 SVGAGI (reference sequence). This CDR3 comprises 15 residues. V shed 7 bases and J 3 bases; nucleotides not matched to a gene: 5. CDR3 residues: CASTDGTSDTGELFF. DNA for the CDR3: TGTGCCAGCACCGATGGGACTAGCGACACCGGGGAGCTGTTTTTT.

This rearrangement joins TRBV5-6 to TRBJ2-2; D gene uncertain. Trimming took 1 base from V and 4 from J, leaving 8 bases between them. CDR3 length equals 14 residues. Germline lookup yields CDR1 SGHDT and CDR2 YYEEEE. The CDR3 DNA sequence: TGTGCCAGCAGCTTGCTGGGCCCCACCGGGGAGCTGTTTTTT. It specifies CASSLLGPTGELFF.

The count of this clone is one. This chain joins TRBV12-5 and TRBJ1-2; TRBD1 matches 7 bases. V was pared by 4 bases and J by 7 bases, with 12 bases of the junction left unmatched. Germline V lookup: CDR1 LGHNT, CDR2 FRNRAP. The CDR3 covers 15 residues. In DNA, the CDR3 is TGTGCTAGTGGTTCCAACCTCAGACAGGGCGGTGGCTACACCTTC. As protein: CASGSNLRQGGGYTF.

The chain employs TRBV30 and TRBJ1-4, with TRBD1 matching 8 bases. The V and J ends lost 6 bases and 0 bases, in that order; junction bases with no gene match: 15. The germline V gene encodes CDR1 GTSNPN and CDR2 SVGIG (reference sequence). The CDR3 is 18 amino acids. The DNA of the CDR3 is TGTGCCTGCCCCCTCGGCCCTGGGACAGGCGCAACTAATGAAAAACTGTTTTTT. Translating gives CACPLGPGTGATNEKLFF.

The J gene is TRBJ1-2, the V gene TRBV4-1; D is possibly TRBD1 (5 bases). The CDR3 runs 12 residues. V lost 9 bases, J lost 4 bases, and 12 bases lay in between. Germline CDR1 is MGHRA and CDR2 is YSYEKL. The CDR3 DNA reads TGCGCCAGTTCGGACACCCGCTATGGCTACACCTTC. Its protein is CASSDTRYGYTF.